Below, 30 T cell receptor beta chains from the same sample are listed, as sequenced in a study of tumor and adjacent non-tumor tissue in lung cancer. RNA was extracted from bulk tissue without any cell sorting. The normal lung tissue was taken more than 3 cm from the tumor edge. Three rounds of nested PCR, following a modified ARM-PCR protocol, produced the TCRbeta library. TCRdb passed the multiplex PCR reads through MiXCR, listing each CDR3 protein once. The sample includes 35,000 to 50,000 distinct CDR3 sequences, 60% of them seen just once. The sequenced material came from distant non-tumor lung tissue. The receptors stem from a man aged 50 or older with non-small cell lung cancer.

Worth noting for this clonotype: This may be a read error: a much more frequent sequence differs by one nucleotide. The chain recombines TRBV20-1 with TRBJ1-5; D remains unclear. CDR1 is DFQATT, CDR2 SNEGSKA, per germline (reference sequence). The V end lost 2 bases, the J end lost 2 bases, and 16 bases lay between the germline ends. This CDR3 has 16 amino acids. The CDR3 region is CSARPQRRVGNQPQHF. In nucleotides, the CDR3 is TGCAGTGCTAGACCCCAGAGGAGGGTTGGCAATCAGCCCCAGCATTTT.

CDR3 in DNA: TGTGTCGCCCAGGGGTTGTTGGTGCAGTATTTT. Its protein is CVAQGLLVQYF. The chain links TRBV6-1 to TRBJ2-3; weak D call: TRBD1 (6 bases). This CDR3 is built from 11 residues. From germline, CDR1 is MNHNS and CDR2 SASEGT.

The rearrangement uses TRBV20-1 and TRBJ2-1; 7 bases map to TRBD2. In germline, CDR1 is DFQATT, CDR2 SNEGSKA (reference sequence). Trimming took 1 base from V and 3 from J; bases not matched to a gene: 9. The CDR3 has 16 amino acids. CDR3 nucleotide sequence: TGCAGTGCTAGAGGCCCCAGGCTAGCGGACTACAATGAGCAGTTCTTC. Translation: CSARGPRLADYNEQFF.

This clonotype was picked up a small number of times. It may be a read error: a sequence one base away is much more abundant. The genes are TRBV5-1 and TRBJ2-5, with TRBD1 as a possible D gene (5 bases). V gave up 2 bases and J gave up 5 bases, with 13 bases separating them. Germline CDR1 reads SGHRS; CDR2 reads YFSETQ. This CDR3 has 14 amino acids. The CDR3 DNA reads TGCGCCAGCAGCTTTGGGGCTCGCATGGAGACCCAGTACTTC. This encodes CASSFGARMETQYF.

A remark on this clonotype: Being one base from a much bigger clone, this may be a read error. The rearrangement joins TRBV6-5 to TRBJ2-1; D gene unclear. The CDR3 is made up of 12 amino acids. CDR1 is MNHEY and CDR2 is SVGAGI in the germline V gene. V was pared by 6 bases and J by 7 bases, with 10 bases between. The CDR3 coding sequence is TGTGCCAGCAGCCAATTGGAGAATGAGCAGTTCTTC. Protein sequence: CASSQLENEQFF.

This clonotype was recorded a few times. Possible read error: a much larger clone is one base away. The V call is TRBV6-6, the J call TRBJ1-5; 7 positions agree with TRBD1. The length of the CDR3 is 15 residues. V gave up 7 bases and J gave up 7 bases; unmatched junction bases: 13. CDR1 and CDR2 (germline): MNHNY, SVGAGI (reference sequence). CDR3 nucleotide sequence: TGTGCCAGCAACTTCGACAGGGCACAAGGGCAGCCCCAGCATTTT. This codes for CASNFDRAQGQPQHF.

As for this clonotype: At one boundary the junction diverges from the germline segment, which might be a read error. The chain couples TRBV20-1 to TRBJ1-6; D uncertain. Germline V CDR1 and CDR2: DFQATT, SNEGSKA (reference sequence). This CDR3 contains 16 residues. The CDR3 DNA follows: TGCAGTGCTAGGGACGCCGGTAACGTCGGAAATTCACCTCTCCACTTT. Translating it yields CSARDAGNVGNSPLHF.

Worth noting for this clonotype: A much more abundant neighbour one base away suggests this may be a read error. The chain joins TRBV6-2 or TRBV6-3 to TRBJ2-7, with no clear D. The CDR3 is 13 amino acids. From germline, CDR1 is MNHEY and CDR2 SVGEGT. The CDR3 spells CVSSTYTEYEQYF. The CDR3 DNA reads as TGTGTCAGCAGTACCTATACAGAATACGAGCAGTACTTC.

On this clonotype itself: An end of the junction differs from the germline gene, which may be a read error. The chain has TRBV10-3 and TRBJ2-2, with D perhaps TRBD1 (6 bases). This CDR3 comprises 14 residues. Germline CDR1 and CDR2: ENHRY and SYGVKD. The CDR3 DNA sequence: TGTGCCATTGAACAGGGTAGTAACACCGGGGAGCTGCTTTTT. It specifies CAIEQGSNTGELLF.

With respect to this clonotype: One end of the junction is discordant with germline, which a read error may explain. The chain links TRBV7-9 to TRBJ2-5, with 7 bases that match TRBD1. The CDR3 has 14 amino acids. Germline assignment: CDR1 SEHNR and CDR2 FQNEAQ (reference sequence). For the CDR3, the DNA is TGCGCCAGCAACTTAAGGACAGGCGGCGAGACCCAGTACTTC. This encodes CASNLRTGGETQYF.

This clonotype was seen just once. A much larger clone differs by one base, so this may be a read error. The genes are TRBV6-5 and TRBJ2-7; 8 nucleotides line up with TRBD2. In germline, CDR1 is MNHEY, CDR2 SVGAGI. The CDR3 extends over 16 amino acids. The trim removed 2 bases at V and 5 bases at J, leaving 11 bases unmatched. The CDR3 nucleotides are TGTGCCAGCAGTTACCACAGGGTTACGGGAGGGAACGAGCAGTACTTC. Protein sequence: CASSYHRVTGGNEQYF.

This clonotype was recorded many times. The rearrangement links TRBV5-6 to TRBJ2-4; either TRBD1 or TRBD2 may fit D (5 bases each). Germline lookup yields CDR1 SGHDT and CDR2 YYEEEE. The ends were cut back, 1 base at V and 1 base at J, with 6 bases in the middle. The CDR3 sequence is 14 residues long. Here the CDR3 reads CASSLWGAKNIQYF. CDR3 in DNA: TGTGCCAGCAGCTTGTGGGGGGCCAAAAACATTCAGTACTTC.

Written as DNA, the CDR3 is TGTGCCAGCAGCCCTCGACAGGGATACAATGAGCAGTTCTTC. As protein: CASSPRQGYNEQFF. This rearrangement joins TRBV7-9 to TRBJ2-1; 7 bases match TRBD1. J lost 4 bases, V lost 5 bases, and 5 bases had no gene match. The CDR3 sequence is 14 residues long. CDR1 and CDR2 (germline): SEHNR, FQNEAQ (reference sequence).

On this clonotype: A much larger clone sits a single nucleotide away, making a read error possible. V gene TRBV5-6 combines with J gene TRBJ2-2; a possible D gene is TRBD2 (5 bases). The germline V gene encodes CDR1 SGHDT and CDR2 YYEEEE. The CDR3 spans 13 residues. The CDR3 is CASSLGRPGELVF. The CDR3 nucleotides read TGTGCCAGCAGCTTGGGTCGCCCCGGGGAGCTGGTTTTT. Together with reference TRBV5-6 and TRBJ2-2, the CDR3 gives the full variable domain: DAGVTQSPTHLIKTRGQQVTLRCSPKSGHDTVSWYQQALGQGPQFIFQYYEEEERQRGNFPDRFSGHQFPNYSSELNVNALLLGDSALYLCASSLGRPGELVFGEGSRLTVL.

A remark on this clonotype: This may be a read error: a much more frequent sequence differs by one nucleotide. The rearrangement uses TRBV1 and TRBJ2-7; TRBD2 was called by the table and not checked on the DNA. TRBV1 is described as a pseudogene. CDR3 length: 15 residues. The CDR3, as DNA: TGCACCAGCCCGTGGTTGATAGCGGCTTCCTACGAGCAGTACTTC. It encodes CTSPWLIAASYEQYF.

Regarding this clonotype: One end of the junction does not line up with germline, which may come from a read error. The V and J genes are TRBV20-1 and TRBJ2-1, with D unresolved. CDR1 is DFQATT, CDR2 SNEGSKA, per germline (reference sequence). CDR3 length equals 13 residues. The CDR3 nucleotides read TGTAGTGCTTATCCTACCGGACACAATGAGCAGTTCTTC. It yields the protein CSAYPTGHNEQFF.

This clonotype has at least ten counts. The chain employs TRBV5-4 and TRBJ2-1; 9 nucleotides agree with TRBD2. V was clipped by 5 bases and J by 7 bases; unmatched bases: 10. This CDR3 region has 15 residues. Germline CDR1 reads SGHNT; CDR2 reads YYREEE (reference sequence). The CDR3 DNA reads as TGTGCCAGCAGGGGTAGCGGGAGTAAGTGGAATGAGCAGTTCTTC. Its translation is CASRGSGSKWNEQFF.

The rearrangement uses TRBV7-2 and TRBJ2-7; 7 bases match TRBD2. V lost 4 bases to trimming and J lost 2 bases; unmatched junction nucleotides: 2. This CDR3 is 13 amino acids long. Germline-derived CDR1 and CDR2 are SGHTA and FQGNSA. The CDR3 DNA is TGTGCCAGCAGCTACGGGGGGACCTACGAGCAGTACTTC. This translates into CASSYGGTYEQYF.

The chain couples TRBV20-1 to TRBJ1-6; D is ambiguous. V was clipped by 8 bases and J by 0 bases, with 17 bases between them. From germline, CDR1 is DFQATT and CDR2 SNEGSKA (reference sequence). The CDR3 extends over 16 amino acids. The CDR3 DNA sequence: TGCAGTTCCAGACCATATTCGAGCTCCTATAATTCACCCCTCCACTTT. Its translation: CSSRPYSSSYNSPLHF.

The CDR3 protein is CASSLMGKTEAFF. The CDR3 region has the DNA TGTGCCAGCAGCTTGATGGGGAAGACTGAAGCTTTCTTT. J is TRBJ1-1 and V is TRBV11-2; no definite D call. The CDR3 runs 13 residues. Trimming pared 3 bases from V and 5 bases from J, leaving 10 bases between. Germline assignment: CDR1 SGHAT and CDR2 FQNNGV.

On this clonotype: With a much larger clone just one base away, this may be a read error. The chain links TRBV12-3 or TRBV12-4 to TRBJ2-2; no firm D call. This CDR3 has 16 amino acids. CDR3 nucleotides: TGTGCCAGCAGTTTTGCCGGTTCTACGAACACCGCGGAGCTGTTTTTT. It yields the protein CASSFAGSTNTAELFF.

This clonotype was detected only once. The rearrangement uses TRBV18 and TRBJ2-7, with 8 nucleotides matching TRBD2. CDR1 is KGHSH and CDR2 is LQKENI in the germline V gene. V shed 4 bases, J shed 4 bases, and the junction held 6 bases outside the gene matches. CDR3 length: 14 amino acids. CDR3 amino acids: CASSLAGTRYEQYF. CDR3 nucleotides: TGTGCCAGCTCACTGGCCGGGACTAGATACGAGCAGTACTTC.

The sample holds one count of this clonotype. No conserved phenylalanine or tryptophan is present at the end of the CDR3, so a read error is the likely explanation. The V and J genes are TRBV12-3 or TRBV12-4 and TRBJ2-1; TRBD2 agrees at 7 bases. The CDR3 consists of 15 residues. The V gene end was trimmed by 7 bases and the J gene end by 3 bases; junction bases not matched to a gene: 9. The CDR3 sequence: CASTTRAGDYNEQFI. Written as DNA, the CDR3 is TGTGCCAGCACTACTAGGGCGGGGGACTACAATGAGCAGTTCATC.

Ten or more counts support this clonotype. The rearrangement links TRBV6-5 to TRBJ1-1, with D perhaps TRBD1 (5 bases). The germline V and J ends were trimmed by 4 bases and 5 bases, with 14 bases remaining between them. CDR1 MNHEY and CDR2 SVGAGI come from the germline V gene. The CDR3 loop spans 14 amino acids. The CDR3 spells CASSSPGGETEAFF. The CDR3 DNA is TGTGCCAGCAGTTCCCCCGGGGGAGAGACTGAAGCTTTCTTT.

The count of this clonotype is one. One end of the junction is discordant with germline, which a read error may explain. The J gene is TRBJ2-7, the V gene TRBV28; TRBD1 matches 7 bases. This CDR3 is 15 amino acids long. In germline, CDR1 is MDHEN, CDR2 SYDVKM. The CDR3 nucleotides are TGTGCCAGCAGATGGGTCCGGGACAGTCCCTATGAGCAGTACTTC. The encoded protein is CASRWVRDSPYEQYF.

This clonotype has a count of ten or more. The rearrangement links TRBV13 to TRBJ1-3; no reliable D call. The V end lost 1 base, the J end lost 6 bases, and 7 bases lay between the germline ends. CDR1 and CDR2 (germline): PRHDT, FYEKMQ (reference sequence). The CDR3 runs 13 residues. DNA of the CDR3: TGTGCCAGCAGCTTAGACAGACTAAACACCATATATTTT. It codes for CASSLDRLNTIYF.

The chain combines TRBV18 with TRBJ2-3; possible D gene TRBD1, 6 bases. The CDR3 loop spans 16 amino acids. V was shortened by 3 bases and J by 1 base, with 14 bases between the two germline ends. CDR1 and CDR2 from the germline V gene are KGHSH and LQKENI. The CDR3 sequence: CASSPPTGIRTDTQYF. CDR3 bases: TGTGCCAGCTCACCTCCGACAGGAATTCGCACAGATACGCAGTATTTT.

About this clonotype: One end of the junction varies from germline; a read error may be responsible. V usage is TRBV29-1 and J usage is TRBJ2-7; TRBD1 matches 12 bases. The CDR3 is 13 residues long. Germline values: CDR1 SQVTM, CDR2 ANQGSEA. In nucleotides, the CDR3 is TGCAGCGTTGAGGGGACAGGGGGCCGCGAGCAGCACTTT. Translated, it gives CSVEGTGGREQHF.

A remark on this clonotype: At one of its ends the junction is not consistent with the germline gene, which may arise from a read error. The chain carries TRBV20-1 and TRBJ2-1, with 11 bases fitting TRBD2. CDR1 is DFQATT and CDR2 is SNEGSKA in the germline V gene (reference sequence). The CDR3 loop spans 16 amino acids. The DNA for the CDR3 is TGCAGTGCTACCGGGACTAGCGGCCCCCGAGGCCATGAGCGGCTCTTC. Its protein product is CSATGTSGPRGHERLF.

This clonotype was counted many times. V and J are TRBV29-1 and TRBJ2-1; 8 bases agree with TRBD2. This CDR3 is built from 14 residues. Looked up from germline, CDR1 is SQVTM and CDR2 is ANQGSEA. J gave up 5 bases and V 4 bases, and 7 bases lay outside the gene matches. The CDR3 spells CSVVQRESNNEQFF. Written as DNA, the CDR3 is TGCAGCGTTGTTCAGCGGGAGAGTAACAATGAGCAGTTCTTC.